This TCR beta chain comes out of a study of beta chain features in type 1 diabetes. Expressed TCRB transcripts got sequenced, as all isolated RNA was reverse transcribed. The assay was immunoSEQ multiplex PCR, and TCRdb's table has in-frame clones only and misses some. This sample has fewer than 650,000 clones; roughly 16% occur once, and the top ten carry approximately 0.099%. Sequencing was carried out using naive CD4+ T cells from blood. The receptor comes from a man aged 18 to 29 in good health.

The chain's CDR3 is CASSPGRSITYEQYF. The CDR3 DNA reads as TGTGCCAGCAGTCCCGGACGGAGCATTACCTACGAGCAGTACTTC. The V and J genes are TRBV9 and TRBJ2-7; D unresolved. The CDR3 is 15 residues long. V lost 5 bases and J lost 2, with 17 bases in between. Germline V gene lookup returns CDR1 SGDLS and CDR2 YYNGEE.